One sample yielded the 31 T cell receptor beta chains listed below, sequenced in a study of beta chain features in type 1 diabetes. General observations from the study: Shorter TCRB CDR3s, moderately but significantly so, were found in Type 1 diabetes patients in all four CD4+ subsets.

These receptors have no known antigen. Reverse transcription of all isolated RNA meant that expressed TCRB transcripts were sequenced. This table comes from immunoSEQ multiplex PCR, and its TCRdb copy is limited to in-frame clones, with some not included. The repertoire holds 45,000 to 60,000 clones, with roughly 40% as singletons. Material: stem cell memory CD4+ T cells from blood. These receptors were obtained from a man younger than 40 with type 1 diabetes.

This sequence joins TRBV10-3 and TRBJ2-3, with D perhaps matching TRBD2 (6 bases). The V end lost 3 bases, the J end lost 3 bases, and 7 bases lay between the germline ends. The CDR3 consists of 13 residues. CDR1 ENHRY and CDR2 SYGVKD come from the germline V gene. The CDR3 here is CAISDGTTDTQYF. The CDR3 nucleotides are TGTGCCATCAGTGACGGGACTACAGATACGCAGTATTTT.

V gene TRBV7-2 combines with J gene TRBJ2-1; 7 bases fit TRBD2. Germline V gene data show CDR1 as SGHTA and CDR2 as FQGNSA. This CDR3 region has 16 residues. The ends lost 1 base at V and 3 bases at J; junction bases unmatched: 6. As DNA, the CDR3 is TGTGCCAGCAGCTTAGGATACGGGACTATCTACAATGAGCAGTTCTTC. Translation gives CASSLGYGTIYNEQFF.

This chain's CDR3 is CASSPVASPNTGELFF. The CDR3 DNA sequence: TGTGCCAGCAGCCCGGTGGCTAGCCCGAACACCGGGGAGCTGTTTTTT. The chain is built from TRBV5-4 and TRBJ2-2; TRBD2 might be the D (5 bases). The germline gives CDR1 SGHNT, CDR2 YYREEE (reference sequence). The ends were cut back, 4 bases at V and 0 bases at J, with 13 bases in the middle. The CDR3 has 16 residues.

J is TRBJ1-5 and V is TRBV21-1. TRBV21-1 is a pseudogene. The CDR3 totals 15 residues. The CDR3 sequence: CASSSPWGGNQPQHF. In nucleotides, the CDR3 is TGTGCCAGCAGCAGCCCGTGGGGGGGCAATCAGCCCCAGCATTTT.

There are a few counts of this clone. The rearrangement joins TRBV25-1 to TRBJ2-5, with a weak D call TRBD1 (5 bases). The CDR3 consists of 15 residues. The V and J ends lost 1 base and 5 bases respectively, with 14 bases between them. Germline lookup yields CDR1 MGHDK and CDR2 SYGVNS. CDR3 coding DNA: TGTGCCAGCAGTGAATCGGGCAGGGCGCGGGAGACCCAGTACTTC. Translating gives CASSESGRARETQYF.

A note on this clone: Other nucleotide sequences in the sample specify the same CDR3. Here the CDR3 reads CASTRTGLGGYEQYF. As DNA, the CDR3 is TGTGCCAGCACCCGGACAGGGCTGGGAGGTTACGAGCAGTACTTC. This chain connects TRBV27 to TRBJ2-7, with 8 bases matching TRBD1. V dropped 7 bases and J dropped 4; count of bases not matched to a gene: 12. This CDR3 is 15 amino acids long. In germline, CDR1 is MNHEY, CDR2 SMNVEV (reference sequence).

V and J are TRBV28 and TRBJ1-5; D remains unclear. The CDR3 runs to 12 residues. Trimming took 3 bases from V and 6 from J, leaving 6 bases between them. Germline V gene sequence: CDR1 MDHEN, CDR2 SYDVKM. The CDR3 bases are TGTGCCAGCAGTTTCGGTCTTCAGCCCCAGCATTTT. It specifies CASSFGLQPQHF. Full variable domain (missing parts from reference TRBV28 and TRBJ1-5): DVKVTQSSRYLVKRTGEKVFLECVQDMDHENMFWYRQDPGLGLRLIYFSYDVKMKEKGDIPEGYSVSREKKERFSLILESASTNQTSMYLCASSFGLQPQHFGDGTRLSIL.

This clone has more than one count but fewer than ten. This chain uses TRBV5-1 with TRBJ1-2; D not resolved. The CDR3 loop spans 16 amino acids. The V end lost 4 bases, the J end lost 8 bases, and 24 bases lay between the germline ends. Germline V gene lookup returns CDR1 SGHRS and CDR2 YFSETQ. The CDR3 bases are TGCGCCAGCAGCCGAGCCGGGAGCAACGAGGGAGGAGGCTACACCTTC. Its translation is CASSRAGSNEGGGYTF.

The sample holds a few counts of this clone. The CDR3 coding sequence is TGTGCCAGCTCACCGGACACGTACACAGATACGCAGTATTTT. This sequence encodes CASSPDTYTDTQYF. The chain couples TRBV18 to TRBJ2-3; the D gene is possibly TRBD1 (5 bases). CDR3 length: 14 amino acids. V was pared by 3 bases and J by 2 bases, with 9 bases between. Germline CDR1 KGHSH, CDR2 LQKENI.

V gene TRBV18 combines with J gene TRBJ2-7; tentatively, D is TRBD1 (5 bases). The CDR3 consists of 11 residues. The V end lost 4 bases, the J end lost 5 bases, and 6 bases lay between the germline ends. Germline V gives CDR1 KGHSH, CDR2 LQKENI. The CDR3 here is CASSRGDEQYF. The CDR3 DNA reads TGTGCCAGCTCACGGGGCGACGAGCAGTACTTC.

This clone was counted only a few times. V is TRBV29-1 and J is TRBJ2-1, with D hard to call. V lost 4 bases and J lost 0, with 10 bases in between. Per the germline V gene, CDR1 is SQVTM and CDR2 is ANQGSEA. The CDR3 contains 14 residues. The DNA of the CDR3 is TGCAGCGTTGTAACAAGAGGCTCCTACAATGAGCAGTTCTTC. Residues: CSVVTRGSYNEQFF.

The V and J genes are TRBV5-1 and TRBJ2-7; tentatively, D is TRBD2 (5 bases). The V and J ends lost 0 bases and 1 base respectively, with 14 bases between them. The CDR3 spans 16 residues. Germline V lookup: CDR1 SGHRS, CDR2 YFSETQ. In DNA form, the CDR3 reads TGCGCCAGCAGCTTGGCCGGACTGCTTCCATCCTACGAGCAGTACTTC. Its translation: CASSLAGLLPSYEQYF.

V usage is TRBV15 and J usage is TRBJ2-5; TRBD1 agrees at 8 bases. Germline CDR1 reads LNHNV; CDR2 reads YYDKDF (reference sequence). The CDR3 has 16 amino acids. V trimming: 0 bases; J trimming: 4 bases; junction bases outside the gene matches: 7. The CDR3, as DNA: TGTGCCACCAGCAGAGAAAACGCCGGACAGGGAGAGACCCAGTACTTC. Translation gives CATSRENAGQGETQYF.

This sequence joins TRBV10-3 and TRBJ1-1; 7 bases map to TRBD1. The CDR3 spans 13 residues. Germline CDR1 and CDR2: ENHRY and SYGVKD. V lost 5 bases and J lost 5; bases outside the gene matches: 5. CDR3: CAISTGVWTEAFF. The CDR3 DNA follows: TGTGCCATCAGTACAGGGGTTTGGACTGAAGCTTTCTTT.

The CDR3 DNA reads as TGTGCCAGCAGCGTAGCGGGAGGATCCAATGAGCAGTTCTTC. Translation gives CASSVAGGSNEQFF. The genes are TRBV9 and TRBJ2-1, with 7 bases matching TRBD2. This CDR3 spans 14 amino acids. V lost 0 bases and J lost 6; bases outside the gene matches: 3. Germline-derived CDR1 and CDR2 are SGDLS and YYNGEE.

The CDR3 bases are TGTGCCAGCCTGGGACAGTCCTACAATGAGCAGTTCTTC. It yields the protein CASLGQSYNEQFF. The chain is built from TRBV2 and TRBJ2-1; 7 nucleotides line up with TRBD1. CDR3 length: 13 residues. The germline CDR1 and CDR2 sequences are SNHLY and FYNNEI. Trimming took 8 bases from V and 1 from J; bases not matched to a gene: 2.

The chain combines TRBV7-9 with TRBJ2-7; 8 positions match TRBD1. The CDR3 consists of 14 residues. V lost 6 bases to trimming and J lost 5 bases; unmatched junction nucleotides: 9. Germline V lookup: CDR1 SEHNR, CDR2 FQNEAQ (reference sequence). In nucleotides, the CDR3 is TGTGCCAGCAGGCCTCTAAAACAGGGGGACGAGCAGTACTTC. As protein: CASRPLKQGDEQYF. Full variable domain (rest looked up from reference TRBV7-9 and TRBJ2-7): DTGVSQNPRHKITKRGQNVTFRCDPISEHNRLYWYRQTLGQGPEFLTYFQNEAQLEKSRLLSDRFSAERPKGSFSTLEIQRTEQGDSAMYLCASRPLKQGDEQYFGPGTRLTVT.

This clone was seen a few times. This rearrangement joins TRBV5-1 to TRBJ1-1; TRBD1 matches at 7 bases. The CDR3 length is 14 residues. The V segment lost 4 bases and the J segment 11 bases; nucleotides outside the gene matches: 14. The V gene's germline CDR1 is SGHRS and CDR2 YFSETQ. This CDR3 reads CASSTPGQAGLAFF. The CDR3 DNA is TGCGCCAGCAGCACACCCGGACAGGCTGGGTTGGCTTTCTTT.

The V gene is TRBV7-2, the J gene TRBJ1-1, with D tentatively TRBD1 (5 bases). V lost 6 bases to trimming and J lost 1 base, with 9 bases between them. This CDR3 has 13 residues. CDR1 is SGHTA, CDR2 FQGNSA, per germline. CDR3 bases: TGTGCCAGCAGGATCGGGGGGAACACTGAAGCTTTCTTT. Translation gives CASRIGGNTEAFF.

The chain combines TRBV4-1 with TRBJ2-1; 7 positions agree with TRBD2. This CDR3 contains 14 residues. In germline, CDR1 is MGHRA, CDR2 YSYEKL. Trimming took 1 base from V and 6 from J; bases not matched to a gene: 3. In DNA, the CDR3 is TGCGCCAGCAGCCAAGGCGGGAGCCGCAATGAGCAGTTCTTC. Its protein product is CASSQGGSRNEQFF.

This clone was detected a few times. This chain uses TRBV28 with TRBJ2-1; 8 bases match TRBD2. This CDR3 contains 13 residues. Germline V gene sequence: CDR1 MDHEN, CDR2 SYDVKM. V was pared by 1 base and J by 8 bases, with 1 base of the junction left unmatched. CDR3 sequence (DNA): TGTGCCAGCAGTTTATTGCGGGGGGATGAGCAGTTCTTC. Translating it yields CASSLLRGDEQFF.

This clone was seen a few times. The rearrangement uses TRBV28 and TRBJ2-3; 16 nucleotides line up with TRBD2. V lost 2 bases and J lost 2; bases outside the gene matches: 7. Germline values: CDR1 MDHEN, CDR2 SYDVKM. The CDR3 runs to 19 residues. The CDR3 reads CASSLLPGLAGGTTDTQYF. CDR3 nucleotide sequence: TGTGCCAGCAGTTTACTCCCGGGACTAGCGGGAGGGACCACAGATACGCAGTATTTT.

This rearrangement joins TRBV5-1 to TRBJ2-2, with unresolved D. The CDR3 covers 15 residues. Germline assignment: CDR1 SGHRS and CDR2 YFSETQ. Deletions cut 0 bases from V and 2 bases from J, with 8 bases between. CDR3 amino acids: CASSLDSRNTGELFF. In DNA form, the CDR3 reads TGCGCCAGCAGCTTGGATAGCAGAAACACCGGGGAGCTGTTTTTT.

The chain joins TRBV2 to TRBJ1-5; D call uncertain. The CDR3 has 14 residues. Germline CDR1 and CDR2: SNHLY and FYNNEI. The V and J ends lost 3 bases and 5 bases respectively, with 11 bases between them. The CDR3 here is CASSDLGSDQPQHF. The CDR3 DNA reads as TGTGCCAGCAGTGATCTAGGAAGCGATCAGCCCCAGCATTTT.

V is TRBV6-6 and J is TRBJ2-1; TRBD1 aligns across 9 bases. This CDR3 comprises 15 residues. Germline trimming cut 6 bases from V and 7 bases from J; bases unmatched to any gene: 10. The germline V gene has CDR1 MNHNY and CDR2 SVGAGI (reference sequence). CDR3 loop: CASRRRTGEANEQFF. CDR3 coding DNA: TGTGCCAGCAGACGTCGGACAGGGGAAGCGAATGAGCAGTTCTTC.

The chain is built from TRBV6-5 and TRBJ2-4; possibly TRBD1 for D (6 bases). The V end lost 3 bases, the J end lost 7 bases, and 10 bases lay between the germline ends. Germline V gene sequence: CDR1 MNHEY, CDR2 SVGAGI. The CDR3 has 13 amino acids. The CDR3 nucleotides are TGTGCCAGCAGTTATAGGGGGTCCAACATTCAGTACTTC. It specifies CASSYRGSNIQYF.

This clone has just a few counts. V and J are TRBV19 and TRBJ1-5; D unclear. CDR3 size: 11 residues. From germline, CDR1 is LNHDA and CDR2 SQIVND (reference sequence). Trimming pared 5 bases from V and 7 bases from J, leaving 6 bases between. The CDR3 loop reads CASSGGQPQHF. In DNA form, the CDR3 reads TGTGCCAGTAGTGGAGGACAGCCCCAGCATTTT. The full variable domain, its missing parts supplied by reference TRBV19 and TRBJ1-5, is DGGITQSPKYLFRKEGQNVTLSCEQNLNHDAMYWYRQDPGQGLRLIYYSQIVNDFQKGDIAEGYSVSREKKESFPLTVTSAQKNPTAFYLCASSGGQPQHFGDGTRLSIL.

This clone has just a few counts. The chain uses TRBV6-6 and TRBJ2-7; 7 positions match TRBD1. The germline CDR1 and CDR2 sequences are MNHNY and SVGAGI (reference sequence). The J segment lost 5 bases and the V segment lost 6 bases, leaving 13 bases of the junction unmatched. CDR3 length: 15 amino acids. CDR3 bases: TGTGCCAGCAGCCGAGTTGCGACAGGGTATAACGAGCAGTACTTC. It encodes CASSRVATGYNEQYF.

The genes are TRBV15 and TRBJ2-7, with 8 bases identical to TRBD2. The CDR3 covers 21 residues. The germline V gene has CDR1 LNHNV and CDR2 YYDKDF (reference sequence). V was pared by 0 bases and J by 4 bases, with 23 bases of the junction left unmatched. CDR3 loop: CATSRDLTKTDWTGGRYEQYF. The CDR3, as DNA: TGTGCCACCAGCAGAGACCTCACGAAGACGGATTGGACGGGAGGGCGGTACGAGCAGTACTTC.

This sequence joins TRBV28 and TRBJ2-5; D might be TRBD1 (5 bases). V dropped 5 bases and J dropped 5 bases, with 18 bases sitting between them. Germline V gene data show CDR1 as MDHEN and CDR2 as SYDVKM. This CDR3 comprises 15 residues. In nucleotides, the CDR3 is TGTGCCAGCAGTCTAACAGGAAACTCAGGGGAGACCCAGTACTTC. Its protein is CASSLTGNSGETQYF.

The chain combines TRBV5-8 with TRBJ1-5, with 10 bases that match TRBD1. Losses at the gene ends were 4 bases for V and 6 bases for J; bases not matched to a gene: 7. This CDR3 has 15 residues. Germline-derived CDR1 and CDR2 are SGHTS and YDEGEE. This CDR3 reads CASSVGQGGFQPQHF. CDR3 bases: TGTGCCAGCAGCGTCGGACAGGGGGGATTTCAGCCCCAGCATTTT.